This T cell receptor beta chain was recorded in a study of T-cell memory formation after mild COVID-19. TCRdb ran MiXCR on the 5' RACE reads and lists one entry per CDR3 protein. The sample consists of some 130,000 distinct CDR3 sequences, approximately 15% of them appearing once. This clonotype was seen more than once but under ten times. Germline values: CDR1 SGHRS, CDR2 YFSETQ. The V gene end was trimmed by 4 bases and the J gene end by 2 bases; junction bases not matched to a gene: 3. The CDR3 sequence is 14 residues long. The chain has TRBV5-1 and TRBJ1-1; 9 nucleotides align to TRBD1. The origin of this receptor is a man aged 18 to 29 who had mild COVID-19 (a few samples of this study predate the infection). Cell type and time point are not known. The sequenced sample consisted of PBMCs or a T cell subset sorted from them (not recorded which). For the CDR3, the DNA is TGCGCCAGCAGCCGGGACAGGGCCAACACTGAAGCTTTCTTT. Translating gives CASSRDRANTEAFF.